This T cell receptor beta chain stems from a study of blood T cell repertoires in COVID-19. In Seattle, patients joined the study during active infection and were tracked longitudinally. V was cut by 3 bases and J by 6 bases, with 11 bases left in between. In germline, CDR1 is SGHTA, CDR2 FQGTGA. The CDR3 loop spans 14 amino acids. In the original processing: Researchers report that nucleated cell counts were estimated from reference gene primer amplification. Measured with immunoSEQ multiplex PCR; TCRdb has only the in-frame clones, and not every one. V, J and clone size were drawn from that table, and D and trimming were deduced from the DNA. The sample has about 160,000 clones; approximately 80% are singletons.

This sequence joins TRBV7-3 and TRBJ2-2, with a tentative D call TRBD2 (5 bases). What was sequenced was peripheral blood. The sequence derives from a woman in her 40s with COVID-19, enrolled during active disease. The CDR3 coding sequence is TGTGCCAGCAGCTTGGTTCGCGGGCCCGGGGAGCTGTTTTTT. Protein sequence: CASSLVRGPGELFF.